Below are 2 T cell receptor beta chains sequenced from a single sample in a study of blood T cell repertoires in COVID-19. TCRdb's table, derived via immunoSEQ multiplex PCR, lists solely in-frame clones and lacks some. This table has roughly 100,000 clones, more than 90% appearing once. The sequenced sample consisted of peripheral blood. The receptors stem from a man aged 18 to 29 with acute or convalescent COVID-19.

The rearrangement uses TRBV11-2 and TRBJ2-5; 7 bases match TRBD2. This CDR3 has 15 residues. J lost 5 bases, V lost 4 bases, and 10 bases had no gene match. The germline gives CDR1 SGHAT, CDR2 FQNNGV. As DNA, the CDR3 is TGTGCCAGCAGCTCCGCCGCCGGGGGGATTGAGACCCAGTACTTC. Translated: CASSSAAGGIETQYF.

The rearrangement joins TRBV7-6 to TRBJ1-1; 8 bases are shared with TRBD1. From germline, CDR1 is SGHVS and CDR2 FNYEAQ. The CDR3 is 19 residues long. V lost 4 bases, J lost 2 bases, and 18 bases stayed unmatched. The CDR3 here is CASSSPLTGRGLHNTEAFF. The CDR3 DNA is TGTGCCAGCAGCTCGCCCCTTACAGGCAGGGGGCTTCACAACACTGAAGCTTTCTTT.